The next 25 T cell receptor beta chains were all read from a single sample in a study of neurological immune-mediated disorders. TCRdb ran MiXCR on the 5' RACE reads and lists one entry per CDR3 protein. Among approximately 87,000 distinct CDR3 sequences listed, roughly an eighth were seen once. Sequenced input: PBMCs. These receptors came from a woman in her forties or fifties in good health.

This clonotype was counted at least ten times. The genes are TRBV12-3 or TRBV12-4 and TRBJ2-4, with D hard to call. The CDR3 loop spans 16 amino acids. V was cut by 6 bases and J by 0 bases, with 15 bases left in between. The CDR3 region has the DNA TGTGCCAGCAGCGCAAAGCAGTATCTAGCCAAAAACATTCAGTACTTC. Residues: CASSAKQYLAKNIQYF.

This clonotype was detected many times. The V call is TRBV7-2, the J call TRBJ2-2, with D possibly matching TRBD1 (6 bases). Germline CDR1 and CDR2: SGHTA and FQGNSA. V lost 5 bases, J lost 0 bases, and 13 bases lay in between. CDR3 size: 16 residues. The CDR3 is CASSQRTATNTGELFF. The CDR3 DNA reads as TGTGCCAGCAGCCAACGGACAGCCACGAACACCGGGGAGCTGTTTTTT.

The CDR3 DNA follows: TGCAGTGCTAGATTCGGGCGGGGGGCTTACGAGCAGTACTTC. It codes for CSARFGRGAYEQYF. The chain recombines TRBV20-1 with TRBJ2-7; 8 bases align to TRBD2. Germline V gives CDR1 DFQATT, CDR2 SNEGSKA (reference sequence). The CDR3 has 14 amino acids. Germline trimming cut 2 bases from V and 4 bases from J; bases unmatched to any gene: 7.

This clonotype was detected many times. The rearrangement joins TRBV5-1 to TRBJ2-1; TRBD1 might be the D (6 bases). Germline V lookup: CDR1 SGHRS, CDR2 YFSETQ. This CDR3 has 14 residues. V was shortened by 0 bases and J by 3 bases, with 7 bases between the two germline ends. CDR3: CASSLGTDYNEQFF. CDR3 sequence (DNA): TGCGCCAGCAGCTTGGGGACAGACTACAATGAGCAGTTCTTC.

This clonotype was detected many times. The rearrangement uses TRBV20-1 and TRBJ2-3, with D possibly matching TRBD2 (6 bases). CDR3 length equals 11 residues. Trimming shortened V by 3 bases and J by 6 bases, and 7 bases separated the two germline ends. The V gene's germline CDR1 is DFQATT and CDR2 SNEGSKA (reference sequence). CDR3 residues: CSASGRDTQYF. The CDR3 bases are TGCAGTGCTAGTGGGAGGGATACGCAGTATTTT.

This clonotype showed up many times. The J gene is TRBJ2-3, the V gene TRBV20-1; D is unresolved. This CDR3 spans 14 amino acids. Trimming removed 3 bases at V and 2 bases at J, with 12 bases between. Germline V gives CDR1 DFQATT, CDR2 SNEGSKA (reference sequence). CDR3 amino acids: CSASREIVTDTQYF. The DNA for the CDR3 is TGCAGTGCTAGTAGGGAAATCGTCACAGATACGCAGTATTTT.

This clonotype was seen ten or more times. V gene TRBV5-1 combines with J gene TRBJ2-6, with TRBD1 matching over 7 bases. Germline V lookup: CDR1 SGHRS, CDR2 YFSETQ. There are 15 residues in the CDR3. V was pared by 3 bases and J by 2 bases, with 2 bases of the junction left unmatched. CDR3 bases: TGCGCCAGCAGCTCGCAGGGGGCTGGGGCCAACGTCCTGACTTTC. Translating gives CASSSQGAGANVLTF.

The chain combines TRBV5-1 with TRBJ2-3, with 7 bases matching TRBD2. V dropped 4 bases and J dropped 2; count of bases not matched to a gene: 4. Germline CDR1 SGHRS, CDR2 YFSETQ. This CDR3 has 14 residues. CDR3 nucleotide sequence: TGCGCCAGCAGCCTTGAGCGGGACACAGATACGCAGTATTTT. This encodes CASSLERDTDTQYF. The full variable domain, completed using reference TRBV5-1 and TRBJ2-3, is KAGVTQTPRYLIKTRGQQVTLSCSPISGHRSVSWYQQTPGQGLQFLFEYFSETQRNKGNFPGRFSGRQFSNSRSEMNVSTLELGDSALYLCASSLERDTDTQYFGPGTRLTVL.

This clonotype was found many times. The chain combines TRBV2 with TRBJ1-1; 7 nucleotides agree with TRBD1. Germline lookup yields CDR1 SNHLY and CDR2 FYNNEI. V shed 5 bases and J 6 bases; nucleotides not matched to a gene: 6. The CDR3 loop spans 13 amino acids. CDR3: CASSNTGEAEAFF. The CDR3 DNA sequence: TGTGCCAGCAGTAATACAGGGGAGGCTGAAGCTTTCTTT.

This clonotype occurred a few times. The chain is built from TRBV5-1 and TRBJ1-6; no definite D call. V was shortened by 1 base and J by 5 bases, with 13 bases between the two germline ends. The length of the CDR3 is 16 residues. Germline CDR1 SGHRS, CDR2 YFSETQ. CDR3 sequence reads: CASSLSTLINNSPLHF. The CDR3 bases are TGCGCCAGCAGCTTGTCTACCCTAATCAATAATTCACCCCTCCACTTT.

This clonotype was seen only a few times. The V and J genes are TRBV11-2 and TRBJ2-3; 9 nucleotides agree with TRBD2. V shed 4 bases, J shed 5 bases, and the junction held 4 bases outside the gene matches. CDR1 and CDR2 from the germline V gene are SGHAT and FQNNGV. The CDR3 totals 14 residues. The CDR3 DNA reads TGTGCCAGCAGCTCGGGACTAGCAGGAGATACGCAGTATTTT. This gives the protein CASSSGLAGDTQYF.

This clonotype was observed many times. V usage is TRBV5-1 and J usage is TRBJ2-5, with D perhaps TRBD1 or TRBD2 (5 bases each). The CDR3 extends over 14 amino acids. Germline loops: CDR1 SGHRS, CDR2 YFSETQ. The V end was cut by 5 bases, the J end by 3 bases, with 14 bases between. The CDR3 loop reads CASRPAGTEETQYF. DNA for the CDR3: TGCGCCAGCAGACCGGCCGGGACCGAAGAGACCCAGTACTTC.

The gene calls are TRBV12-3 or TRBV12-4 and TRBJ1-2; TRBD1 matches at 7 bases. Trimming removed 4 bases from V and 2 bases from J; junction bases left unmatched: 10. This CDR3 is built from 16 residues. The DNA for the CDR3 is TGTGCCAGCAGTTCCCCCGGAGGGGGCGGCAACTATGGCTACACCTTC. This codes for CASSSPGGGGNYGYTF.

This clonotype was counted ten times or more. The genes are TRBV10-3 and TRBJ2-1; 12 bases align to TRBD2. CDR3 length equals 14 residues. With V trimmed by 9 bases and J by 9 bases, 9 bases remained unmatched. In germline, CDR1 is ENHRY, CDR2 SYGVKD. CDR3 coding DNA: TGTGCCATGGGACGACTAGCGGGAGATGGTGAGCAGTTCTTC. This encodes CAMGRLAGDGEQFF.

This clonotype came up many times. The chain is built from TRBV20-1 and TRBJ2-7; 11 bases match TRBD2. The J segment lost 2 bases and the V segment lost 3 bases, leaving 12 bases of the junction unmatched. The CDR3 is 17 amino acids. In germline, CDR1 is DFQATT, CDR2 SNEGSKA (reference sequence). The CDR3 DNA reads TGCAGTGCTAGTCCCCTCGGGGGACTAGCGGTTACCTACGAGCAGTACTTC. Encoded protein: CSASPLGGLAVTYEQYF.

This clonotype was observed many times. This rearrangement joins TRBV5-1 to TRBJ1-2; D ambiguous. The V end lost 0 bases, the J end lost 1 base, and 13 bases lay between the germline ends. The CDR3 consists of 16 residues. Germline CDR1 reads SGHRS; CDR2 reads YFSETQ. The CDR3 protein is CASSLGYSVINYGYTF. The DNA of the CDR3 is TGCGCCAGCAGCTTGGGGTACTCTGTGATTAACTATGGCTACACCTTC.

This clonotype was seen at least ten times. This sequence joins TRBV4-2 and TRBJ2-7; TRBD2 matches at 13 bases. J was trimmed by 0 bases and V by 1 base; bases with no gene match: 6. Germline lookup yields CDR1 LGHNA and CDR2 YNFKEQ. The CDR3 length is 18 residues. In nucleotides, the CDR3 is TGTGCCAGCAGCCAAGGGACTAGCGGGGGCCGGAGCTCCTACGAGCAGTACTTC. Protein: CASSQGTSGGRSSYEQYF.

This clonotype was seen many times. The chain is built from TRBV7-9 and TRBJ1-1; D unclear. This CDR3 region has 13 residues. Germline V gene data show CDR1 as SEHNR and CDR2 as FQNEAQ (reference sequence). Trimming stripped 10 bases from V and 0 bases from J, with 12 bases between. The CDR3 nucleotides read TGTGCCACCCGCAAGGTCGTGAACACTGAAGCTTTCTTT. It is translated as CATRKVVNTEAFF. The complete variable domain, with remaining parts taken from reference TRBV7-9 and TRBJ1-1, reads DTGVSQNPRHKITKRGQNVTFRCDPISEHNRLYWYRQTLGQGPEFLTYFQNEAQLEKSRLLSDRFSAERPKGSFSTLEIQRTEQGDSAMYLCATRKVVNTEAFFGQGTRLTVV.

A note on this clonotype: Since a much larger clone is just one base distant, this may be a read error. The CDR3 sequence: CASSAGLSAQETQYF. CDR3 nucleotide sequence: TGCGCCAGCAGCGCGGGACTCAGCGCCCAAGAGACCCAGTACTTC. The chain combines TRBV5-1 with TRBJ2-5, with D maybe TRBD2 (6 bases). Trimming left V 4 bases short and J 1 base short, with 14 bases between. This CDR3 has 15 residues. The germline V gene has CDR1 SGHRS and CDR2 YFSETQ.

The chain carries TRBV7-7 and TRBJ2-1, with 11 bases aligning to TRBD1. The CDR3 runs to 16 residues. V was clipped by 5 bases and J by 7 bases; unmatched bases: 10. Looked up from germline, CDR1 is SSHAT and CDR2 is FNYEAQ (reference sequence). The CDR3 sequence is CASSPASWDRGNEQFF. The CDR3 region has the DNA TGTGCCAGCAGCCCCGCTTCCTGGGACAGGGGGAATGAGCAGTTCTTC.

The J gene is TRBJ2-1, the V gene TRBV5-6, with TRBD2 matching 16 bases. Unmatched junction bases numbered 9, after V lost 3 bases and J lost 3 bases. The germline gives CDR1 SGHDT, CDR2 YYEEEE. The CDR3 runs to 19 residues. In DNA form, the CDR3 reads TGTGCCAGCAGCTCGGGTGGGACTAGCGGGAGGGCCATCTACAATGAGCAGTTCTTC. Its protein is CASSSGGTSGRAIYNEQFF.

The chain recombines TRBV25-1 with TRBJ2-2, with D tentatively TRBD1 (6 bases). Looked up from germline, CDR1 is MGHDK and CDR2 is SYGVNS. CDR3 length equals 14 residues. Trimming stripped 6 bases from V and 3 bases from J, with 11 bases between. CDR3 DNA: TGTGCCAGCAGCGAAAGGACAGACACCGGGGAGCTGTTTTTT. Amino acids: CASSERTDTGELFF.

This clonotype was counted a few times. The chain employs TRBV3-1 and TRBJ2-4; 11 bases align to TRBD2. Trimming removed 3 bases from V and 6 bases from J; junction bases left unmatched: 4. Germline CDR1 is LGHDT and CDR2 is YNNKEL (reference sequence). The length of the CDR3 is 15 residues. For the CDR3, the DNA is TGTGCCAGCAGCCAGGGACTAGCGGAGATAAACATTCAGTACTTC. Protein product: CASSQGLAEINIQYF.

Notes on this clonotype: This may stem from a read error, because a much larger clone lies one nucleotide away. The rearrangement links TRBV5-5 to TRBJ2-5, with 8 bases aligning to TRBD2. Per the germline V gene, CDR1 is SGHKS and CDR2 is YYEKEE (reference sequence). V trimming: 3 bases; J trimming: 6 bases; junction bases outside the gene matches: 13. CDR3 length: 16 amino acids. Written as DNA, the CDR3 is TGTGCCAGCAGCTCGGAGATGGGTGCGGGGGGACAGACCCAGTACTTC. Amino acids: CASSSEMGAGGQTQYF.

This clonotype was observed at least ten times. The chain couples TRBV9 to TRBJ2-3, with 11 nucleotides matching TRBD2. CDR3 length: 16 residues. V was pared by 0 bases and J by 5 bases, with 5 bases of the junction left unmatched. The germline V gene encodes CDR1 SGDLS and CDR2 YYNGEE. This CDR3 is CASSVAGTSGLDTQYF. The CDR3 DNA reads TGTGCCAGCAGCGTAGCCGGGACTAGCGGACTAGATACGCAGTATTTT. Full variable domain (outside the CDR3, taken from reference TRBV9 and TRBJ2-3): DSGVTQTPKHLITATGQRVTLRCSPRSGDLSVYWYQQSLDQGLQFLIQYYNGEERAKGNILERFSAQQFPDLHSELNLSSLELGDSALYFCASSVAGTSGLDTQYFGPGTRLTVL.